This is a list of T cell receptor beta chains from one sample in a study of shared clonotypes between healthy human individuals. TCRdb's copy holds only in-frame clones and misses some; the assay was immunoSEQ multiplex PCR. The repertoire holds about 1.5 million clones, with around 98% as singletons. The specimen was naive CD4+ T cells sorted from blood. All receptors come from a man aged 25-45 years in good health. The CDR3 runs from the conserved cysteine through the conserved F or W. A D gene is named only where the DNA matches it firmly. Size tells how often a clone was seen (once, few, many) or the class of an expanded clone, and some rows leave it out.

clone_size | j_call | v_call | d_call | cdr3_aa | cdr3_nt
- | TRBJ2-2 | TRBV27 | - | CASSLAAGTGELFF | TGTGCCAGCAGTTTGGCGGCGGGTACCGGGGAGCTGTTTTTT
- | TRBJ2-1 | TRBV18 | - | CASSQGSYNEQFF | TGTGCCAGCTCTCAGGGCTCCTACAATGAGCAGTTCTTC
- | TRBJ1-1 | TRBV18 | - | CASSPLDMNTEAFF | TGTGCCAGCTCACCCCTCGATATGAACACTGAAGCTTTCTTT
- | TRBJ2-3 | TRBV18 | - | CASQQGLAGTDTQYF | TGTGCCAGTCAGCAGGGCCTAGCCGGCACAGATACGCAGTATTTT
- | TRBJ1-2 | TRBV2 | - | CASRERNPNYGYTF | TGTGCCAGCAGGGAGAGAAACCCTAACTATGGCTACACCTTC
- | TRBJ2-3 | TRBV27 | - | CASSWRVGSDTQYF | TGTGCCAGCAGTTGGAGGGTCGGGTCAGATACGCAGTATTTT
- | TRBJ2-3 | TRBV11-2 | - | CASSLGRTIFDTQYF | TGTGCCAGCAGCTTAGGCCGGACTATCTTCGATACGCAGTATTTT
- | TRBJ2-7 | TRBV6-1 | - | CALGEQYF | TGTGCCCTGGGCGAGCAGTACTTC
- | TRBJ2-1 | TRBV28 | - | CASPAPHGGEQFF | TGTGCCAGCCCCGCCCCGCATGGGGGTGAGCAGTTCTTC
- | TRBJ2-3 | TRBV5-5 | - | CASRSEGTQYF | TGTGCCAGCCGCAGTGAGGGTACGCAGTATTTT
- | TRBJ2-5 | TRBV6-1 | - | CASMAGTYQETQYF | TGTGCCAGCATGGCCGGGACGTACCAAGAGACCCAGTACTTC
once | TRBJ1-4 | TRBV7-8 | TRBD1 | CASSAHRGEAEKLFF | TGTGCCAGCAGCGCCCACAGGGGTGAGGCTGAAAAACTGTTTTTT
- | TRBJ2-7 | TRBV7-9 | - | CASSSQGYEQYF | TGTGCCAGCAGCTCACAGGGCTACGAGCAGTACTTC
- | TRBJ1-5 | TRBV27 | - | CASRASYSNQPQHF | TGTGCCAGCAGGGCTTCTTATAGCAATCAGCCCCAGCATTTT
- | TRBJ2-7 | TRBV11-2 | TRBD2 | CASSFQTSGTYEQYF | TGTGCCAGCAGCTTCCAGACTAGCGGAACCTACGAGCAGTACTTC
- | TRBJ2-7 | TRBV5-1 | - | CASSLASLWGDHEQYF | TGCGCCAGCAGCTTGGCTAGCTTGTGGGGAGACCACGAGCAGTACTTC
- | TRBJ2-1 | TRBV6-5 | - | CASSYGVAYNEQFF | TGTGCCAGCAGTTACGGGGTAGCCTACAATGAGCAGTTCTTC
- | TRBJ1-1 | TRBV10-3 | - | CAISEDFPNTEAFF | TGTGCCATCAGTGAGGACTTCCCGAACACTGAAGCTTTCTTT
- | TRBJ2-1 | TRBV7-8 | - | CASSLERRSREQFF | TGTGCCAGCAGCTTAGAACGGAGGTCCCGGGAGCAGTTCTTC
- | TRBJ2-1 | TRBV7-2 | - | CGCRGSSYNEQFF | TGTGGATGTCGAGGGAGCTCCTACAATGAGCAGTTCTTC
- | TRBJ1-2 | TRBV19 | TRBD1 | CASSIPGQGANGGYTF | TGTGCCAGTAGTATTCCGGGGCAGGGGGCAAACGGCGGCTACACCTTC
- | TRBJ1-1 | TRBV5-1 | - | CASSVGQLNTEAFF | TGCGCCAGCAGCGTAGGACAGCTGAACACTGAAGCTTTCTTT
- | TRBJ2-7 | TRBV14 | - | CASSQVTTVPYEQYF | TGTGCCAGCAGCCAAGTAACTACCGTACCCTACGAGCAGTACTTC
few | TRBJ2-7 | TRBV19 | - | CASSATDSSYEQYF | TGTGCCAGTAGTGCTACGGACAGCTCCTACGAGCAGTACTTC
- | TRBJ2-1 | TRBV4-1 | TRBD2 | CASSLRTSGADEQFF | TGCGCCAGCAGCCTAAGGACTAGCGGAGCTGATGAGCAGTTCTTC
- | TRBJ2-7 | TRBV15 | - | CATSRVESIWWEQYF | TGTGCCACCAGCAGAGTAGAAAGTATTTGGTGGGAGCAGTACTTC
- | TRBJ1-1 | TRBV19 | TRBD1 | CASRTGPVDTEAFF | TGTGCCAGTAGGACAGGGCCGGTGGACACTGAAGCTTTCTTT
- | TRBJ2-7 | TRBV5-4 | - | CASTKVGGPYEQYF | TGTGCCAGCACCAAAGTCGGGGGACCCTACGAGCAGTACTTC
- | TRBJ2-7 | TRBV7-9 | TRBD1 | CASSLAGTGIPQYF | TGTGCCAGCAGCTTAGCGGGGACAGGGATTCCGCAGTACTTC
- | TRBJ2-3 | TRBV27 | TRBD1 | CASSSRQGTSTDTQYF | TGTGCCAGCAGTTCAAGACAGGGGACAAGCACAGATACGCAGTATTTT
- | TRBJ2-3 | TRBV4-1 | - | CASSQELRRFSTDTQYF | TGCGCCAGCAGCCAAGAGTTGAGGCGGTTTAGCACAGATACGCAGTATTTT
once | TRBJ2-7 | TRBV10-1 | TRBD2 | CASSDSGRGYEQYF | TGCGCCAGCAGTGATAGCGGGAGGGGTTACGAGCAGTACTTC
- | TRBJ2-2 | TRBV5-1 | TRBD2 | CASSFQEPGLFTGELFF | TGCGCCAGCAGCTTCCAAGAGCCGGGACTATTCACCGGGGAGCTGTTTTTT
- | TRBJ2-1 | TRBV6-1 | TRBD1 | CASSEGQLSYNEQFF | TGTGCCAGCAGTGAGGGACAGCTTTCCTACAATGAGCAGTTCTTC
- | TRBJ2-4 | TRBV11-3 | - | CASSLYTGTKNIQYF | TGTGCCAGCAGCTTATATACGGGGACCAAAAACATTCAGTACTTC
- | TRBJ1-5 | TRBV6-1 | - | CASSDPRGYPHQPQHF | TGTGCCAGCAGTGACCCTAGGGGGTACCCCCATCAGCCCCAGCATTTT
- | TRBJ2-4 | TRBV7-8 | TRBD2 | CASSLAGGIAKNIQYF | TGTGCCAGCAGCTTAGCGGGGGGGATAGCCAAAAACATTCAGTACTTC
- | TRBJ2-5 | TRBV2 | - | CASRPRGYQETQYF | TGTGCCAGCAGGCCAAGGGGCTACCAAGAGACCCAGTACTTC
- | TRBJ2-1 | TRBV15 | - | CATSRAKGGSYNEQFF | TGTGCCACCAGCAGAGCTAAGGGCGGCAGCTACAATGAGCAGTTCTTC
- | TRBJ2-3 | TRBV4-3 | - | CASSARGATDTQYF | TGCGCCAGCAGCGCTCGGGGGGCCACAGATACGCAGTATTTT
- | TRBJ2-7 | TRBV2 | TRBD1 | CASSDRRGNEQYF | TGTGCCAGCAGTGACCGCAGGGGGAACGAGCAGTACTTC
once | TRBJ2-1 | TRBV28 | TRBD2 | CASNPPLAGYNEQFF | TGTGCCAGCAACCCCCCCCTAGCGGGATACAATGAGCAGTTCTTC
once | TRBJ2-5 | TRBV11-3 | - | CASSGNQAETQYF | TGTGCCAGCAGCGGGAACCAGGCAGAGACCCAGTACTTC
- | TRBJ2-5 | TRBV29-1 | TRBD2 | CSVAGGPETQYF | TGCAGCGTCGCGGGGGGGCCAGAGACCCAGTACTTC
- | TRBJ2-1 | TRBV19 | TRBD2 | CASSIWQGLAGGAGEQFF | TGTGCCAGTAGTATATGGCAGGGACTAGCGGGAGGAGCTGGTGAGCAGTTCTTC
once | TRBJ2-3 | TRBV30 | - | CAWRGLANSDTQYF | TGTGCCTGGAGGGGACTCGCGAACTCAGATACGCAGTATTTT